This T cell receptor beta chain was sequenced in a study of cytotoxic CD8 clonotypes in ibrutinib-treated CLL. Generated by immunoSEQ multiplex PCR, the TCRdb table keeps only in-frame clones and is missing some. The data contain some 200,000 clones, 65% to 80% of them seen just once; the ten biggest clones take up about 6%. Study outcomes and limitations: Baseline-level clonality went beyond age-matched healthy donors and moved in step with circulating CD8+ T-cell counts.

Comment on this clone: Its antigen is unknown.

The CDR3 sequence is 14 residues long. The V end lost 3 bases, the J end lost 5 bases, and 13 bases lay between the germline ends. The germline V gene encodes CDR1 MDHEN and CDR2 SYDVKM. This receptor was identified in a human donor with chronic lymphocytic leukemia. This chain uses TRBV28 with TRBJ1-2; D perhaps matches TRBD1 (5 bases). The sequencing used PBMCs, collected after 12 months of ibrutinib treatment. The CDR3 region is CASSFAEGPYGYTF. In nucleotides, the CDR3 is TGTGCCAGCAGTTTTGCAGAGGGGCCTTATGGCTACACCTTC.